A single T cell receptor (beta chain) is shown here with its context. This clone occurred once. It has no known antigen specificity. No base qualities exist here, and no much larger clone lies one base off it. Relative to germline, V is 3 bases shorter and J is 8 bases shorter, with 16 bases between their ends. The CDR1 and CDR2 encoded by the germline V gene (reference sequence) are LNHDA and SQIVND. The CDR3, from cysteine to phenylalanine, totals 15 residues. Only the CDR3 portion is preserved as DNA: 45 bases, with reading frame beginning at the first base. The data belong to a study of blood T cell repertoires in COVID-19 (TCRdb year 2020). Notes on the research overall: Collaborator samples came from the United States, Italy and Spain and covered acute and convalescent phases of COVID-19. The prospective study material was composed of cDNA or gDNA derived from T cells, B-cell-depleted T cells, or PBMCs. Subjects who had been exposed to COVID-19, were actively infected with it, or had recovered from it provided the deeply sampled blood TCRbeta repertoires that made up the dataset. Sample metadata almost always included a de-identified subject ID, COVID-19 status, age in years and sex. The repertoires were released in a freely available public database intended as a resource for research on the immune response to SARS-CoV-2. The samples were drawn from the first 160 participants of the ongoing ImmuneRACE study and from 1,254 subjects provided by 6 global collaborators. Where available, HLA class I and class II types were taken from metadata supplied by the sample provider and were not determined by assay-based typing.

TCRbeta CDR3 regions were amplified from genomic DNA using the immunoSEQ Assay, a bias-controlled multiplex PCR. Per the authors' processing: The number of nucleated cells in each sample was estimated by amplification of reference gene primers within the assay. Sequence reads were collapsed and filtered to measure the absolute abundance of every unique TCRbeta CDR3 rearrangement. For each sample, productive Simpson clonality was calculated by taking the square root of Simpson's diversity index across productive rearrangements. This is the immuneACCESS table as TCRdb keeps it, with only in-frame sequences that have V and J called. A part of the clones is gone; compared with another copy, unresolved V genes explain less than half, and the rest is unexplained. The V and J calls and clone size were taken over from that table, and D and trimming were inferred from the DNA. This sample gives around 160,000 clones in total; approximately 91% of them show up just once. The top ten hold 2% to 3% of the sample.

Collaborating institutions collected whole blood in K2EDTA tubes following their own protocols. For TCRbeta analysis, collaborators shipped samples as frozen whole blood, isolated PBMCs, or DNA extracted from either of those sample types. The paper as a whole reports these results and caveats: How much clinical and demographic metadata was included differed by source and by participant, and the metadata was provided uncurated.

The rearranged segments are TRBV19 and TRBJ2-2; the D gene is perhaps TRBD2, on 5 matching bases. The sequence came from a man younger than 35 with acute or convalescent COVID-19. The material sequenced was peripheral blood. Here the CDR3 is given as CASSIRNGVIGELFF. The DNA reads TGTGCCAGTAGTATCCGGAACGGGGTCATAGGGGAGCTGTTTTTT.